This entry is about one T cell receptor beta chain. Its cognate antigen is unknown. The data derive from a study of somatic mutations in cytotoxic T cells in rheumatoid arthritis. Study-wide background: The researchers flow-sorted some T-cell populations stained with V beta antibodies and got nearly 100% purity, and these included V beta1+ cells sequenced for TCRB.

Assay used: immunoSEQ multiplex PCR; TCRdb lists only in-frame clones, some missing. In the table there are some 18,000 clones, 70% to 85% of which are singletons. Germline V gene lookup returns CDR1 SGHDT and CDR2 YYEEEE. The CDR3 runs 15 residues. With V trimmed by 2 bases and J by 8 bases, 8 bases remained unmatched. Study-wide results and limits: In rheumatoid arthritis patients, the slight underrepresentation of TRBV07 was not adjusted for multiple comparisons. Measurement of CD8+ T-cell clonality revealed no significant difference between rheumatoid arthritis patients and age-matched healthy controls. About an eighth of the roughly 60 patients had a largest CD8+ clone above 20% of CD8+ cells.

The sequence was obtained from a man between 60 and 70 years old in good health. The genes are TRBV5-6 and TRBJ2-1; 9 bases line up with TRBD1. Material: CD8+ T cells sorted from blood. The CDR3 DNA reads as TGTGCCAGCAGCTTCGGACAGGGGCACGGGGATGAGCAGTTCTTC. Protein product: CASSFGQGHGDEQFF.